These T cell receptor beta chains were read from a single sample in a study of blood T cell repertoires in COVID-19. Profiled with immunoSEQ multiplex PCR; TCRdb holds only in-frame clones, not every one. The sample holds fewer than 100,000 clones, approximately 90% seen once. The sample comprised peripheral blood. The origin of the receptors is an elderly woman with acute or convalescent COVID-19. Both conserved end residues are part of each CDR3. A D gene is named only where the DNA matches it firmly.

v_gene: TRBV11-1
d_gene: TRBD1
j_gene: TRBJ1-2
CDR3nt: TGTGCCAGCAGCCGGGGACAGGTTGATGGCTACACCTTC
CDR3aa: CASSRGQVDGYTF

v_gene: TRBV5-1
d_gene: -
j_gene: TRBJ2-3
CDR3nt: TGCGCCAGCAGCTTAGGGGGAGCGACAGATACGCAGTATTTT
CDR3aa: CASSLGGATDTQYF

v_gene: TRBV6-5
d_gene: -
j_gene: TRBJ2-7
CDR3nt: TGTGCCAGCAGTCCCATGGCCTCCTACGAGCAGTACTTC
CDR3aa: CASSPMASYEQYF

v_gene: TRBV7-2
d_gene: TRBD1
j_gene: TRBJ1-2
CDR3nt: TGTGCCAGCAGCTCCGACTCGGGACAGGGGAATGGCTACACCTTC
CDR3aa: CASSSDSGQGNGYTF

v_gene: TRBV6-4
d_gene: -
j_gene: TRBJ1-2
CDR3nt: TGTGCCAGCAGTGAAGAGGGGGTAGGAGGCTACACCTTC
CDR3aa: CASSEEGVGGYTF

v_gene: TRBV5-8
d_gene: -
j_gene: TRBJ2-1
CDR3nt: TGTGCCAGCACCTTGGTGAGTGAGCAGTTCTTC
CDR3aa: CASTLVSEQFF

v_gene: TRBV7-9
d_gene: -
j_gene: TRBJ2-1
CDR3nt: TGTGCCAGCCTCATCGCGGCAAATTACAATGAGCAGTTCTTC
CDR3aa: CASLIAANYNEQFF

v_gene: TRBV7-7
d_gene: TRBD1
j_gene: TRBJ1-5
CDR3nt: TGTGCCAGCAGCGTCGGGACAGCCCAGCCCCAGCATTTT
CDR3aa: CASSVGTAQPQHF

v_gene: TRBV19
d_gene: TRBD1
j_gene: TRBJ1-1
CDR3nt: TGTGCCAGTAGGATGACAGGGGGGAACACTGAAGCTTTCTTT
CDR3aa: CASRMTGGNTEAFF

v_gene: TRBV5-1
d_gene: -
j_gene: TRBJ2-1
CDR3nt: TGCGCCAGCAGCTTCGGACACCGAGACAATGAGCAGTTCTTC
CDR3aa: CASSFGHRDNEQFF

v_gene: TRBV5-1
d_gene: -
j_gene: TRBJ2-1
CDR3nt: TGCGCCAGCAGCCAGACGGGTGAGCAGTTCTTC
CDR3aa: CASSQTGEQFF